The 14 T cell receptor beta chains listed next were all sequenced from one sample in a study of cytomegalovirus exposure and HLA in healthy donors. The study ran its PCR with 60 Vbeta and 13 Jbeta primers. Here immunoSEQ multiplex PCR was the method, and the copy in TCRdb shows in-frame clones only, minus some. The data hold 150,000 or so clones, with approximately 80% observed a single time. The sequencing input was PBMCs. Receptors originate from a woman in her forties or fifties in good health and CMV-seropositive.

This clone is a singleton in its sample. CDR3 in amino acids: CASSASRLAGGETQYF. In nucleotides, the CDR3 is TGTGCCAGCAGCGCCTCTCGACTAGCGGGGGGGGAGACCCAGTACTTC. The chain joins TRBV9 to TRBJ2-5; TRBD2 matches 14 bases. The CDR3 totals 16 residues. Germline V CDR1 and CDR2: SGDLS, YYNGEE. The ends lost 3 bases at V and 5 bases at J; junction bases unmatched: 6.

A note on this clone: Other DNA sequences in this sample translate to the same CDR3. The V and J genes are TRBV4-3 and TRBJ1-6; a possible D gene is TRBD1 (6 bases). The CDR3 is made up of 19 amino acids. Trimming took 0 bases from V and 6 from J, leaving 21 bases between them. CDR1 and CDR2 (germline): LGHNA, YSLEER. The CDR3 protein is CASSQDQLPLQGSNSPLHF. The CDR3 DNA sequence: TGCGCCAGCAGCCAAGATCAATTGCCATTACAGGGAAGTAATTCACCCCTCCACTTT.

The J gene is TRBJ1-1, the V gene TRBV6-1, with unresolved D. The CDR3 has 13 residues. Germline CDR1 MNHNS, CDR2 SASEGT. V lost 7 bases to trimming and J lost 10 bases, with 19 bases between them. The CDR3 loop reads CASTITGSGIAFF. The CDR3 DNA is TGTGCCAGCACCATAACGGGGTCGGGGATAGCTTTCTTT.

The CDR3 reads CASRPTGLSGEQYF. The CDR3 region has the DNA TGTGCCAGCAGACCCACAGGGCTCAGCGGCGAGCAGTACTTC. The rearrangement uses TRBV28 and TRBJ2-7; D possibly corresponds to TRBD1 (6 bases). The CDR3 runs to 14 residues. V dropped 6 bases and J dropped 6 bases, with 18 bases sitting between them. CDR1 and CDR2 from the germline V gene are MDHEN and SYDVKM.

The genes are TRBV6-1 and TRBJ2-3; 8 bases are shared with TRBD2. Germline CDR1 MNHNS, CDR2 SASEGT. The junction had 3 bases not matched to a gene; V was cut back by 4 bases and J by 6 bases. The CDR3 is 13 residues long. The CDR3 nucleotides read TGTGCCAGCAGTGCGACTAGCGTGGATACGCAGTATTTT. The encoded protein is CASSATSVDTQYF.

The V gene is TRBV10-3, the J gene TRBJ1-2; 12 bases are a match to TRBD1. V gave up 3 bases and J gave up 8 bases; unmatched junction bases: 7. Germline V gene sequence: CDR1 ENHRY, CDR2 SYGVKD. CDR3 size: 15 residues. CDR3 bases: TGTGCCATCAGTGACCCGGGACAGGGGGCGCGAGGCTACACCTTC. Amino acid sequence: CAISDPGQGARGYTF.

The chain joins TRBV13 to TRBJ2-3, with D unresolved. In germline, CDR1 is PRHDT, CDR2 FYEKMQ (reference sequence). V was shortened by 5 bases and J by 1 base, with 10 bases between the two germline ends. The CDR3 length is 14 residues. The chain's CDR3 is CASSPTPGTDTQYF. As DNA, the CDR3 is TGTGCCAGCAGCCCCACTCCGGGCACAGATACGCAGTATTTT.

This clone appeared a single time. Here the CDR3 reads CSVDRTSGRYTQYF. DNA for the CDR3: TGCAGCGTTGACCGGACTAGCGGGAGGTATACGCAGTATTTT. The chain employs TRBV29-1 and TRBJ2-3; 14 bases align to TRBD2. V lost 3 bases to trimming and J lost 7 bases; unmatched junction nucleotides: 3. The length of the CDR3 is 14 residues. Germline V lookup: CDR1 SQVTM, CDR2 ANQGSEA.

This rearrangement joins TRBV2 to TRBJ1-2; maybe TRBD1 (6 bases). This CDR3 has 14 residues. V was trimmed by 5 bases and J by 3 bases, leaving 13 bases between them. CDR1 SNHLY and CDR2 FYNNEI come from the germline V gene. This CDR3 reads CASSPRTDDYGYTF. Written as DNA, the CDR3 is TGTGCCAGCAGTCCCCGGACAGACGACTATGGCTACACCTTC.

For this clone: Distinct nucleotide sequences in the sample also encode this CDR3. V is TRBV6-6 and J is TRBJ1-1, with TRBD1 as a possible D gene (6 bases). The ends were cut back, 0 bases at V and 1 base at J, with 6 bases in the middle. There are 14 residues in the CDR3. The germline V gene has CDR1 MNHNY and CDR2 SVGAGI (reference sequence). CDR3 sequence reads: CASSYSQGNTEAFF. The CDR3 coding sequence is TGTGCCAGCAGTTACTCACAGGGGAACACTGAAGCTTTCTTT.

V gene TRBV14 combines with J gene TRBJ1-4, with D possibly matching TRBD1 (5 bases). The germline V gene encodes CDR1 SGHDN and CDR2 FVKESK. Trimming took 0 bases from V and 7 from J, leaving 12 bases between them. The CDR3 is 15 residues long. In DNA, the CDR3 is TGTGCCAGCAGCCAAGAAGGGGTGGGCTTTGAAAAACTGTTTTTT. Translated, it gives CASSQEGVGFEKLFF.

The chain couples TRBV11-2 to TRBJ1-2; D is unresolved. Germline V gene sequence: CDR1 SGHAT, CDR2 FQNNGV. The CDR3 spans 13 residues. V dropped 4 bases and J dropped 7 bases, with 13 bases sitting between them. CDR3 sequence reads: CASSSRFSVGYTF. The DNA of the CDR3 is TGTGCCAGCAGCTCCCGGTTTTCGGTTGGCTACACCTTC. Variable domain in full (rest from reference TRBV11-2 and TRBJ1-2): EAGVAQSPRYKIIEKRQSVAFWCNPISGHATLYWYQQILGQGPKLLIQFQNNGVVDDSQLPKDRFSAERLKGVDSTLKIQPAKLEDSAVYLCASSSRFSVGYTFGSGTRLTVV.

CDR3 sequence reads: CAWSVINTIYF. CDR3 sequence (DNA): TGTGCCTGGAGTGTTATAAACACCATATATTTT. The chain combines TRBV30 with TRBJ1-3; D is unclear. V dropped 0 bases and J dropped 6 bases, with 3 bases sitting between them. This CDR3 has 11 amino acids. Germline lookup yields CDR1 GTSNPN and CDR2 SVGIG (reference sequence).

The V and J genes are TRBV19 and TRBJ2-1; 12 nucleotides agree with TRBD2. Germline V gives CDR1 LNHDA, CDR2 SQIVND (reference sequence). V was clipped by 7 bases and J by 4 bases; unmatched bases: 14. CDR3 length equals 18 residues. CDR3 nucleotide sequence: TGTGCCAGTACGGCCCGGGGGCTAGCGGGGGGGAGTTACAATGAGCAGTTCTTC. Encoded protein: CASTARGLAGGSYNEQFF.